The rows below give T cell receptor beta chains drawn from one sample of a study of shared clonotypes between healthy human individuals. Profiling relied on immunoSEQ multiplex PCR, and the TCRdb table lists in-frame clones only, not all of them. The data show fewer than 1.8 million clones, around 98.5% seen once. The sequenced sample was naive CD4+ T cells sorted from blood. These receptors originate from a man aged 30 to 39 in good health. CDR3s include the opening cysteine and the closing phenylalanine or tryptophan. Each record gives: J gene, D gene, clone size, V gene, CDR3 length, CDR3 DNA, CDR3 protein. The D gene is left open where the match is weak. Where a row states a size, it is once, few, many or the class of an expanded clone; other rows omit it.

TRBJ2-1 | . | . | TRBV5-4 | 17 | TGTGCCAGCAGCCCTATCGGACAGGGTGGCGGGAGGAATGAGCAGTTCTTC | CASSPIGQGGGRNEQFF
TRBJ2-1 | TRBD2 | . | TRBV6-1 | 14 | TGTGCCAGCAGTAGAGCTAGCGGAGACAATGAGCAGTTCTTC | CASSRASGDNEQFF
TRBJ2-5 | . | . | TRBV6-1 | 13 | TGTGCCAGCAGTGAAGTAGGCCAAGAGACCCAGTACTTC | CASSEVGQETQYF
TRBJ2-1 | . | . | TRBV18 | 16 | TGTGCCAGCTCACCACTAGCGGTGAGCTCCTACAATGAGCAGTTCTTC | CASSPLAVSSYNEQFF
TRBJ1-5 | . | . | TRBV19 | 13 | TGTGCCAGCCACGCCGCCCTCAATCAGCCCCAGCATTTT | CASHAALNQPQHF
TRBJ2-5 | . | . | TRBV19 | 14 | TGTGCCAGTAGTATGCTTTCCCGGGCAGAGACCCAGTACTTC | CASSMLSRAETQYF
TRBJ1-4 | . | . | TRBV13 | 11 | TGTGCCAGCAGCTCATCGGACGAGCTGTTTTTT | CASSSSDELFF
TRBJ2-1 | TRBD2 | . | TRBV4-1 | 16 | TGCGCCAGCACCCCCAGGAGGGGACTAGCGGACAATGAGCAGTTCTTC | CASTPRRGLADNEQFF
TRBJ2-5 | TRBD1 | once | TRBV7-3 | 14 | TGTGCCAGCAGCCCGCAGGGGGCAGGGGAGACCCAGTACTTC | CASSPQGAGETQYF
TRBJ1-2 | . | . | TRBV15 | 13 | TGTGCCACCAGCGCCGGGAGTCACTATGGCTACACCTTC | CATSAGSHYGYTF
TRBJ1-4 | . | . | TRBV19 | 15 | TGTGCCAGTAGTATTCATGTGGGCAGAAATGAAAAACTGTTTTTT | CASSIHVGRNEKLFF
TRBJ2-7 | . | . | TRBV18 | 14 | TGTGCCAGCTCACCGAGTCAGTATTCCTACGAGCAGTACTTC | CASSPSQYSYEQYF
TRBJ1-2 | TRBD1 | . | TRBV5-4 | 17 | TGTGCCAGCAGAACCGGGACAGGGCAATTCTTTAACTATGGCTACACCTTC | CASRTGTGQFFNYGYTF
TRBJ2-7 | TRBD1 | . | TRBV28 | 14 | TGTGCCAGCAGTTTATCAGGGGGCAGGTACGAGCAGTACTTC | CASSLSGGRYEQYF
TRBJ2-2 | TRBD1 | . | TRBV2 | 15 | TGTGCCAGCAGTGAACCCAGGGGGCTCACCGGGGAGCTGTTTTTT | CASSEPRGLTGELFF
TRBJ2-1 | . | . | TRBV28 | 15 | TGTGCCACCTCACTTTTTACCACTCAGGGGAGGCAGCAGTTCTTC | CATSLFTTQGRQQFF
TRBJ2-4 | TRBD1 | . | TRBV18 | 19 | TGTGCCAGCTCACCACCGGGACAGGGGGCAACGGGAGGCAAAAACATTCAGTACTTC | CASSPPGQGATGGKNIQYF
TRBJ2-5 | . | . | TRBV5-1 | 15 | TGCGCCAGCAGCTTCGTCCGGGCAGCCCAAGAGACCCAGTACTTC | CASSFVRAAQETQYF
TRBJ2-3 | . | once | TRBV7-9 | 15 | TGTGCCAGCAGCTCCGACAGCCCTAGCACAGATACGCAGTATTTT | CASSSDSPSTDTQYF
TRBJ1-1 | . | . | TRBV28 | 13 | TGTGCCAGCAGCCTTATCCGGAACACTGAAGCTTTCTTT | CASSLIRNTEAFF
TRBJ2-4 | . | . | TRBV2 | 10 | TGTGCCAGCAGTGTGGACATTCAGTACTTC | CASSVDIQYF
TRBJ2-7 | . | . | TRBV6-5 | 13 | TGTGCCAGCAGTTATGGGCGGTTCTACGAGCAGTACTTC | CASSYGRFYEQYF
TRBJ1-5 | . | . | TRBV13 | 15 | TGTGCCAGCAAACTATCGGGGGGATCTAATCAGCCCCAGCATTTT | CASKLSGGSNQPQHF
TRBJ2-5 | . | . | TRBV4-3 | 15 | TGCGCCAGCAGCCAAGGGGCGGACGCGAAAGAGACCCAGTACTTC | CASSQGADAKETQYF
TRBJ1-4 | . | . | TRBV18 | 16 | TGTGCCAGCTCATTATCAGATTTAGCAACTAATGAAAAACTGTTTTTT | CASSLSDLATNEKLFF
TRBJ2-1 | TRBD2 | . | TRBV27 | 21 | TGTGCCAGCAGTTTATCTTTAACGAGCTACGGGACTAGCGGGAGCTACAATGAGCAGTTCTTC | CASSLSLTSYGTSGSYNEQFF
TRBJ2-3 | . | . | TRBV9 | 14 | TGTGCCAGCAGGGAGGGGGTTGGGCCAGATACGCAGTATTTT | CASREGVGPDTQYF
TRBJ1-1 | TRBD1 | . | TRBV5-1 | 14 | TGCGCCAGCAGCTTGGTCCCAGGGGGGACTGAAGCTTTCTTT | CASSLVPGGTEAFF
TRBJ2-7 | . | . | TRBV11-2 | 16 | TGTGCCAGCAGCTACCGAGGCGCTAGCGATCCCTACGAGCAGTACTTC | CASSYRGASDPYEQYF
TRBJ2-7 | TRBD2 | . | TRBV4-3 | 17 | TGCGCCAGCAGCCAAGGTCTGGGGACTAGCGGCACCTACGAGCAGTACTTC | CASSQGLGTSGTYEQYF
TRBJ2-1 | . | . | TRBV7-2 | 14 | TGTGCCAGCAGCTTGTTGACAGATTACAATGAGCAGTTCTTC | CASSLLTDYNEQFF
TRBJ2-1 | . | . | TRBV6-5 | 15 | TGTGCCAGCAGACCCCCAGGGAGCTCCTACAATGAGCAGTTCTTC | CASRPPGSSYNEQFF
TRBJ1-2 | . | . | TRBV11-2 | 16 | TGTGCCAGCAGCTTAGATCCATTCAGGACAGCCTATGGCTACACCTTC | CASSLDPFRTAYGYTF
TRBJ1-2 | TRBD1 | . | TRBV10-3 | 15 | TGTGCCATCCGAAGTAGGGACAGCTCTAACTATGGCTACACCTTC | CAIRSRDSSNYGYTF
TRBJ2-1 | . | . | TRBV10-3 | 15 | TGTGCCATCAGTGAGTCGTCGACGCGGGACAATGAGCAGTTCTTC | CAISESSTRDNEQFF
TRBJ1-3 | TRBD1 | . | TRBV2 | 14 | TGTGCCAGTAACGACAGGGGAGCCGGAAACACCATATATTTT | CASNDRGAGNTIYF
TRBJ2-6 | . | . | TRBV19 | 15 | TGTGCCAGTAGTCTACAGGGACCGGGGGCCAACGTCCTGACTTTC | CASSLQGPGANVLTF
TRBJ1-1 | TRBD1 | . | TRBV29-1 | 14 | TGCAGCGTCGCCGGACAGGGAGGGAGCACTGAAGCTTTCTTT | CSVAGQGGSTEAFF
TRBJ1-4 | . | . | TRBV23-1 | 21 | TGCGCCAGCAGTCAATCCCTGCCCCGACAGCCCAGGCCAGTTAATAATGAAAAACTGTTTTTT | CASSQSLPRQPRPVNNEKLFF
TRBJ2-6 | . | . | TRBV18 | 15 | TGTGCCAGCTCACCCAGGGTCCCTGGGGCCAACGTCCTGACTTTC | CASSPRVPGANVLTF
TRBJ2-1 | TRBD2 | . | TRBV4-2 | 17 | TGTGCCAGCAGCCAACCCCGGGGGGGCGCGGGGTACAATGAGCAGTTCTTC | CASSQPRGGAGYNEQFF
TRBJ2-2 | . | . | TRBV19 | 15 | TGTGCCAGTAGTGTCCTCCGGGCGACCACCGGGGAGCTGTTTTTT | CASSVLRATTGELFF
TRBJ1-3 | TRBD1 | . | TRBV10-3 | 18 | TGTGCCATCGCGACCGGGACAGGGGAAATTTGGACTGGAAACACCATACATTTT | CAIATGTGEIWTGNTIHF
TRBJ2-1 | . | . | TRBV7-3 | 16 | TGTGCCAGCAGCTTAGACTGGAGAGGTGGTCTCAATGAGCAGTTCTTC | CASSLDWRGGLNEQFF
TRBJ1-5 | . | . | TRBV28 | 14 | TGTGCCAGCAGTGGGCACTTACCTAATCAGCCCCAGCATTTT | CASSGHLPNQPQHF
TRBJ1-2 | . | . | TRBV6-5 | 15 | TGTGCCAGCAGTACGAGCGGGGCCCTTAACTGGGGCTACACCTTC | CASSTSGALNWGYTF
TRBJ1-3 | . | . | TRBV15 | 14 | TGTGCCACCAGCAGAGGGATCTCTGGAAACACCATATATTTT | CATSRGISGNTIYF
TRBJ2-7 | TRBD1 | . | TRBV27 | 15 | TGTGCCACCTCAGCCCCCATCAGGGGGACCTACGAGCAGTACTTC | CATSAPIRGTYEQYF
TRBJ1-4 | . | . | TRBV5-1 | 13 | TGCGCCAGCAGCTTCACGGACACTGAAAAACTGTTTTTT | CASSFTDTEKLFF
TRBJ1-4 | . | . | TRBV10-2 | 20 | TGCGCCAGCACCCCCGGGGAGTCCGGGGGCCGTACTGCAACTAATGAAAAACTGTTTTTT | CASTPGESGGRTATNEKLFF
TRBJ1-5 | . | once | TRBV15 | 17 | TGTGCCACCAGCACCGCCCGGGGGACCTCCCTAGTGGAGCCCCAGCATTTT | CATSTARGTSLVEPQHF
TRBJ2-5 | TRBD2 | once | TRBV2 | 15 | TGTGCCAGCAGTGGGACTAGCGGGAGACAAGAGACCCAGTACTTC | CASSGTSGRQETQYF
TRBJ2-2 | TRBD2 | . | TRBV5-4 | 16 | TGTGCCAGCAGCTTGCAACTAGCGGGACGGACCGGGGAGCTGTTTTTT | CASSLQLAGRTGELFF
TRBJ2-3 | . | . | TRBV21-1 | 20 | TGTGCCAGCAGCAAAGTCCGACTAGCGGGAGGGACGGCACACACAGATACGCAGTATTTT | CASSKVRLAGGTAHTDTQYF
TRBJ2-1 | . | . | TRBV11-3 | 13 | TGTGCCAGCGGACGAGGGTTCTCGAATGAGCAGTTCTTC | CASGRGFSNEQFF
TRBJ2-7 | . | . | TRBV5-1 | 15 | TGCGCCAGCAGCTTGGAAGTGGGGACCTCCTACGAGCAGTACTTC | CASSLEVGTSYEQYF
TRBJ2-3 | TRBD1 | . | TRBV5-1 | 14 | TGCGCCAGCAGCTTCCAGGGGGACACAGATACGCAGTATTTT | CASSFQGDTDTQYF